This entry concerns a single T cell receptor beta chain. Its antigen target is currently unknown. The input lacks base qualities; no much larger clone sits a single base away. The time point tag for this specimen amounts to: about 28 days (+/-7) after the second vaccine dose. Because spike-specific TCR depth and breadth did not differ between the two schedules, AZD1222 recipients who got a second dose at roughly 4 weeks were pooled with those who got a second dose at roughly 12 weeks. Vaccinee samples came from UK trials COV001 and COV002, including a single-blind randomized controlled phase 2/3 trial of AZD1222 (ChAdOx1 nCoV-19) in healthy adults. Trial participant PBMC samples were collected at day 0 and day 28 after the second dose for TCRbeta chain sequencing. The CDR3 regions of human TCRbeta chains were analyzed by immunosequencing. Per the source publication's procedure: Repertoire TCRs were checked for matches against a reference library of SARS-CoV-2-specific TCRs that had been generated using the MIRA antigen-specificity platform. Breadth was defined as the fraction of unique TCRs that were SARS-CoV-2-associated. Depth was defined as the fraction of total T cells that were SARS-CoV-2-associated. Each spike-specific TCR was assigned to its reactive spike region and to a CD4 or CD8 class using the MIRA data. Log10-transformed breadth and depth values were compared by one-way ANOVA with Sidak's multiple comparisons tests. TCRdb took over this immuneACCESS table, retaining in-frame rearrangements with V and J assigned. Such tables are incomplete; in checked studies, under half of the missing clones stem from an unresolved V gene, and the remainder is unexplained. The DNA gave D and trimming, while V, J and clone size come from that table. The sample table contains around 120,000 clones; only one count was recorded for around 89% of them. Approximately 6.5% of the sample is held by the ten biggest clonotypes.

The trim is 2 bases for V and 2 bases for J, with a gap of 10 bases between the germline ends. Taken from cysteine to phenylalanine, the CDR3 has 15 residues. Only the CDR3 portion is preserved as DNA: 45 bases, with reading frame beginning at the first base. The germline V gene encodes CDR1 SGHKS and CDR2 YYEKEE (reference sequence). This record belongs to a study of T cell responses to AZD1222 COVID-19 vaccine (dated by TCRdb to about 2021). Background for the entire study: A total of 233 trial participants underwent TCR sequencing, of whom about 210 received two doses of AZD1222 and some 25 received two doses of the MenACWY control vaccine. Trial participants were enrolled by age into 18-55, 56-69 and 70-plus year subgroups, with roughly 160, 29 and 62 TCR-sequenced participants respectively.

General findings and caveats noted by the study authors: Most participants were white British and females outnumbered males, and the authors suggested that clonal diversity may have been underestimated. Epitopes outside the regions mutated in the B.1.351 and B.1.1.7 variants were reportedly recognized by nearly half of the unique spike-specific TCRs. Conclusions about previously exposed vaccinees are limited because only six or seven AZD1222 recipients were SARS-CoV-2 seropositive at baseline. In the small 56-69-year group, the increase in depth fell short of significance, most likely because of low power. Spike-specific TCR breadth and depth rose significantly after two AZD1222 doses compared with day 0 and with MenACWY recipients. Vaccine-associated CD4 TCRs spanned the whole spike protein, with dominant responses in regions 160-218 and 743-854. Because no day 14 peak-response samples were available, the repertoires could be characterized only after the peak T cell response.

Sequenced material: peripheral blood, taken 28 days after the second AZD1222 dose. This TCR was recovered from an adult who received the AZD1222 COVID-19 vaccine. The rearrangement combines TRBV5-5 with TRBJ1-4; no D gene can be assigned with confidence. Here the CDR3 is given as CASSLLADTNEKLFF. The DNA sequence is TGTGCCAGCAGCTTACTAGCAGATACTAATGAAAAACTGTTTTTT.